Each of the 18 T cell receptor beta chains below was sequenced from the same sample in a study of T cell responses to AZD1222 COVID-19 vaccine. Repertoires were generated with immunoSEQ multiplex PCR, while TCRdb's copy carries only in-frame clones and drops some. In the table there are under 200,000 clones, around 94% of which are singletons. This material consisted of peripheral blood, taken on day 0 of AZD1222 vaccination. The receptors come from an adult in good health.

The count of this clone is one. This chain joins TRBV9 and TRBJ2-7; D may match TRBD1 or TRBD2 (5 bases each). CDR3 length: 15 residues. Trimming pared 3 bases from V and 1 base from J, leaving 14 bases between. The germline gives CDR1 SGDLS, CDR2 YYNGEE. The CDR3 bases are TGTGCCAGCAGCGGGGGTGCCGGGGCTTCCTACGAGCAGTACTTC. Its protein product is CASSGGAGASYEQYF.

This rearrangement joins TRBV11-1 to TRBJ2-2, with 10 positions matching TRBD1. CDR1 is SGHAT, CDR2 FQDESV, per germline (reference sequence). V lost 1 base to trimming and J lost 5 bases; unmatched junction nucleotides: 1. This CDR3 contains 15 residues. CDR3 nucleotide sequence: TGTGCCAGCAGCTTAGGGGACAGGGGAACCGGGGAGCTGTTTTTT. The encoded protein is CASSLGDRGTGELFF.

CDR3 nucleotides: TGTGCCATCAACGCGGGGTTAGAAGGCTACACCTTC. This sequence encodes CAINAGLEGYTF. The genes are TRBV10-3 and TRBJ1-2; no firm D call. Germline assignment: CDR1 ENHRY and CDR2 SYGVKD. The ends were cut back, 7 bases at V and 8 bases at J, with 14 bases in the middle. The length of the CDR3 is 12 residues.

This chain connects TRBV6-5 to TRBJ2-5; no reliable D call. In germline, CDR1 is MNHEY, CDR2 SVGAGI. The V gene lost 9 bases and the J gene lost 4 bases, with 12 bases spanning the gap. The CDR3 extends over 12 amino acids. Here the CDR3 reads CASTTAPETQYF. The DNA of the CDR3 is TGTGCCAGTACGACTGCGCCAGAGACCCAGTACTTC.

In this sample, this clone turned up once. V and J are TRBV10-1 and TRBJ1-1; TRBD1 matches at 8 bases. V was clipped by 5 bases and J by 4 bases; unmatched bases: 3. Per the germline V gene, CDR1 is WNHNN and CDR2 is SYGVQD (reference sequence). There are 13 residues in the CDR3. CDR3 loop: CASSKDRVTEAFF. For the CDR3, the DNA is TGCGCCAGCAGTAAGGACAGGGTCACTGAAGCTTTCTTT.

The J gene is TRBJ1-6, the V gene TRBV30; D is uncertain. Trimming removed 3 bases at V and 3 bases at J, with 9 bases between. The CDR3 length is 14 residues. CDR1 GTSNPN and CDR2 SVGIG come from the germline V gene (reference sequence). As DNA, the CDR3 is TGTGCCTGGAGCGAGCGCGGCTATAATTCACCCCTCCACTTT. Its protein is CAWSERGYNSPLHF.

V usage is TRBV6-4 and J usage is TRBJ2-1; no firm D call. CDR3 length: 13 residues. The germline V gene has CDR1 MRHNA and CDR2 SNTAGT. Trimming took 6 bases from V and 5 from J, leaving 11 bases between them. The CDR3 sequence: CASSDLGNNEQFF. The CDR3 DNA sequence: TGTGCCAGCAGCGACCTAGGGAACAATGAGCAGTTCTTC.

In this sample, this clone turned up once. The gene calls are TRBV3-1 (or the pseudogene TRBV3-2) and TRBJ1-1; D is uncertain. The CDR3 totals 13 residues. Looked up from germline, CDR1 is LGHDT and CDR2 is YNNKEL (reference sequence). V lost 3 bases and J lost 2, with 7 bases in between. Here the CDR3 reads CASSQKSNTEAFF. The CDR3 region has the DNA TGTGCCAGCAGCCAGAAGTCCAACACTGAAGCTTTCTTT.

The chain joins TRBV27 to TRBJ1-5, with a possible D match to TRBD1 (5 bases). CDR1 is MNHEY, CDR2 SMNVEV, per germline (reference sequence). Between the trimmed V and J ends, which lost 2 bases and 3 bases, there was a span of 8 bases. This CDR3 region has 14 residues. DNA of the CDR3: TGTGCCAGCAGTTTACGGGGGGACAATCAGCCCCAGCATTTT. Translation: CASSLRGDNQPQHF.

This rearrangement joins TRBV9 to TRBJ1-1, with D uncertain. Germline CDR1 is SGDLS and CDR2 is YYNGEE. The CDR3 has 13 amino acids. V was shortened by 4 bases and J by 1 base, with 8 bases between the two germline ends. The CDR3 is CASSLTGNTEAFF. CDR3 nucleotides: TGTGCCAGCAGCCTCACGGGGAACACTGAAGCTTTCTTT.

V is TRBV28 and J is TRBJ1-3; D not resolved. V shed 1 base and J shed 4 bases, with 5 bases lying between them. This CDR3 comprises 13 residues. CDR1 and CDR2 from the germline V gene are MDHEN and SYDVKM. CDR3 nucleotide sequence: TGTGCCAGCAGTTTATTTACAGGAAACACCATATATTTT. Translating it yields CASSLFTGNTIYF.

The genes are TRBV21-1 and TRBJ1-1; the table calls TRBD1, which could not be checked here. TRBV21-1 is designated a pseudogene. The CDR3 extends over 15 amino acids. The CDR3 nucleotides are TGTGCCAGCAGCAACGGGACAGAGCTGAACACTGAAGCTTTCTTT. Translation gives CASSNGTELNTEAFF.

The chain employs TRBV24-1 and TRBJ2-3, with 9 nucleotides matching TRBD2. From germline, CDR1 is KGHDR and CDR2 SFDVKD. The CDR3 sequence is 14 residues long. V lost 5 bases, J lost 5 bases, and 4 bases stayed unmatched. CDR3 amino acids: CATSGAGGGDTQYF. For the CDR3, the DNA is TGTGCCACCAGTGGCGCGGGGGGGGGAGATACGCAGTATTTT.

V and J are TRBV5-1 and TRBJ2-7; D possibly uses TRBD1 or TRBD2 (7 bases each). Germline CDR1 reads SGHRS; CDR2 reads YFSETQ. The V end was cut by 7 bases, the J end by 0 bases, with 32 bases between. The CDR3 totals 20 residues. The chain's CDR3 is CASGGDKYGTDSRLSYEQYF. DNA of the CDR3: TGCGCCAGCGGGGGGGACAAATACGGGACAGACTCTCGCCTCTCCTACGAGCAGTACTTC.

This rearrangement joins TRBV18 to TRBJ1-3; 9 bases align to TRBD1. The CDR3 runs to 17 residues. The V segment lost 4 bases and the J segment 3 bases; nucleotides outside the gene matches: 10. The germline CDR1 and CDR2 sequences are KGHSH and LQKENI. Here the CDR3 DNA reads TGTGCCAGCTCACTCGCGCCGGGACAGGGAGTTGGAAACACCATATATTTT. This gives the protein CASSLAPGQGVGNTIYF.

The chain carries TRBV30 and TRBJ2-1; 9 positions match TRBD2. Trimming at V came to 5 bases and at J to 10 bases, leaving 12 bases not matched to a gene. The germline gives CDR1 GTSNPN, CDR2 SVGIG (reference sequence). The CDR3 covers 14 residues. The CDR3 loop is CAWEGAGGSIEQFF. CDR3 coding DNA: TGTGCCTGGGAGGGAGCGGGAGGTTCCATCGAGCAGTTCTTC.

The chain combines TRBV21-1 with TRBJ1-6; TRBD1, as called in the table, went unchecked against the DNA. TRBV21-1 is noted as a pseudogene. There are 16 residues in the CDR3. The CDR3 here is CASSLRTGGDGSPLHF. CDR3 DNA sequence: TGTGCCAGCAGCCTACGGACAGGGGGCGACGGTTCACCCCTCCACTTT.

The chain uses TRBV7-9 and TRBJ1-1, with D possibly matching TRBD1 (5 bases). The CDR3 runs to 15 residues. Germline CDR1 SEHNR, CDR2 FQNEAQ (reference sequence). V gave up 5 bases and J gave up 0 bases, with 13 bases separating them. As DNA, the CDR3 is TGTGCCAGCAGCCGAAAGACAGTTCTGAACACTGAAGCTTTCTTT. Translated, it gives CASSRKTVLNTEAFF. The complete variable domain, with remaining parts taken from reference TRBV7-9 and TRBJ1-1, reads DTGVSQNPRHKITKRGQNVTFRCDPISEHNRLYWYRQTLGQGPEFLTYFQNEAQLEKSRLLSDRFSAERPKGSFSTLEIQRTEQGDSAMYLCASSRKTVLNTEAFFGQGTRLTVV.